The 32 T cell receptor beta chains reported below all come from one sample, sequenced in a study of tumor-infiltrating lymphocytes in primary liver carcinoma (dated by TCRdb to 2017 to 2019). Without any cell sorting, total RNA and DNA were co-extracted from approximately 22-30 mg of bulk tissue using the AllPrep DNA/RNA mini kit. Sequencer: Illumina HiSeq 2500. Using a constant-region primer and ProtoScript II reverse transcriptase, TCRbeta-specific cDNA was reverse-transcribed from 500 ng total RNA. The TCRbeta libraries were prepared through three rounds of nested multiplex PCR following a slightly modified ARM-PCR procedure. Each of the first two PCR rounds ran for around 10 cycles using multiplex TRBV1-TRBV30 forward primers together with a Cbeta reverse primer. TCRdb itself trimmed the public reads at Q25 with fastp, ran MiXCR and retained productive beta chains. Each CDR3 protein gets just one entry, which takes the most common genes and DNA from the rows behind it. Here the sample has about 84,000 distinct CDR3 sequences; approximately 70% occur a single time. Jointly, the top ten make up around 19% of the sample.

Sequenced material: liver tumor tissue from sampling region 1. Read against the paper, the sample's cell subset or site label means: tumor region T1, superior pole. These receptors all stem from a man between 40 and 49 years old with primary liver carcinoma and hepatitis B virus infection.

On this clonotype itself: It is likely a read error, because the conserved phenylalanine at the end of the CDR3 is missing. The chain is built from TRBV4-1 and TRBJ2-7; 9 bases line up with TRBD1. Losses at the gene ends were 0 bases for V and 8 bases for J; bases not matched to a gene: 5. The CDR3 totals 14 residues. Germline CDR1 reads MGHRA; CDR2 reads YSYEKL. This chain's CDR3 is CASSQDGDRDKQYL. As DNA, the CDR3 is TGCGCCAGCAGCCAAGACGGGGACAGGGACAAGCAGTACTTA.

The chain employs TRBV19 and TRBJ2-7; D might be TRBD1 (5 bases). This CDR3 is 13 amino acids long. The germline CDR1 and CDR2 sequences are LNHDA and SQIVND (reference sequence). Trimming took 1 base from V and 3 from J, leaving 7 bases between them. The CDR3 coding sequence is TGTGCCAGTAGTATAGGGGGCGGCTACGAGCAGTACTTC. As protein: CASSIGGGYEQYF.

On this clonotype itself: This may come from a read error, since a much larger clone is one base off. The chain has TRBV5-1 and TRBJ1-5, with D possibly TRBD1 on 6 matching bases. The V end was cut by 0 bases, the J end by 2 bases, with 6 bases between. The CDR3 spans 14 residues. CDR1 is SGHRS, CDR2 YFSETQ, per germline. The CDR3 DNA reads TGCGCCAGCAGCTTGGAGGGGGGCAATCAGCCCCAGCATTTT. Its protein product is CASSLEGGNQPQHF.

This clonotype was seen only a few times. The chain recombines TRBV9 with TRBJ2-1; TRBD1 agrees at 7 bases. V lost 4 bases to trimming and J lost 7 bases; unmatched junction nucleotides: 5. The germline V gene encodes CDR1 SGDLS and CDR2 YYNGEE. This CDR3 is built from 13 residues. CDR3 DNA sequence: TGTGCCAGCAGCTTCGGACAGGTGAATGAGCAGTTCTTC. Translating gives CASSFGQVNEQFF.

Details on this clonotype: The conserved phenylalanine or tryptophan normally closing the CDR3 is absent here, so this likely arose from a read error. This chain uses TRBV13 with TRBJ2-1, with D possibly TRBD1 on 6 matching bases. Germline CDR1 PRHDT, CDR2 FYEKMQ (reference sequence). V was trimmed by 6 bases and J by 7 bases, leaving 7 bases between them. This CDR3 is 11 amino acids long. The CDR3 DNA reads TGTGCCAGCAGTGACAGGAATGAGCAGTTCCTC. This translates into CASSDRNEQFL.

There are many counts of this clonotype. The CDR3 loop reads CASSLGGRKRNEQFF. The CDR3 nucleotides read TGTGCCAGCAGTCTGGGCGGGAGGAAAAGGAATGAGCAGTTCTTC. The chain couples TRBV5-4 to TRBJ2-1, with 8 bases matching TRBD2. V was pared by 5 bases and J by 7 bases, with 11 bases of the junction left unmatched. CDR3 length: 15 amino acids. The V gene's germline CDR1 is SGHNT and CDR2 YYREEE (reference sequence).

This clonotype appeared many times. The chain joins TRBV12-3 or TRBV12-4 to TRBJ2-3; D may be TRBD2 (5 bases). The V end lost 6 bases, the J end lost 0 bases, and 13 bases lay between the germline ends. This CDR3 spans 15 amino acids. The CDR3 DNA sequence: TGTGCCAGCAGCCCCGAGAGGGTTAGCACAGATACGCAGTATTTT. Protein sequence: CASSPERVSTDTQYF.

Comment on this clonotype: The CDR3 does not end in the conserved phenylalanine or tryptophan, so this is likely a read error. The chain joins TRBV11-2 to TRBJ2-5; D may be TRBD1 or TRBD2 (6 bases each). Germline CDR1 SGHAT, CDR2 FQNNGV. Trimming took 9 bases from V and 4 from J, leaving 15 bases between them. This CDR3 spans 13 amino acids. CDR3 DNA sequence: TGTGCCAGTAGCCCGGGGGCGGTAGAGACCCAGTACTCC. Protein sequence: CASSPGAVETQYS.

With respect to this clonotype: The conserved phenylalanine or tryptophan is not found at the CDR3 terminus, so this likely reflects a read error. The DNA is omitted, as the CDR3 cannot be located on it reliably, and the CDR3 follows TCRdb's listing. This sequence joins TRBV11-2 and TRBJ2-2; the table's D call, TRBD1, has no DNA check behind it. The CDR3 numbers 16 amino acids, ends counted. CDR1 and CDR2 from the germline V gene are SGHAT and FQNNGV. CDR3 sequence: CASSSRAVTNTGELFS.

This clonotype was seen ten or more times. The chain carries TRBV28 and TRBJ2-5; D might be TRBD2 (6 bases). This CDR3 region has 14 residues. In germline, CDR1 is MDHEN, CDR2 SYDVKM. Trimming took off 5 bases at V and 0 bases at J, with 10 bases between the two ends. The CDR3: CASSGTVYQETQYF. The CDR3 DNA follows: TGTGCCAGCAGTGGGACTGTGTACCAAGAGACCCAGTACTTC.

To note about this clonotype: The junction does not match germline at one end; this may be a read error. V usage is TRBV10-2 and J usage is TRBJ2-7, with D hard to call. The CDR3 has 13 residues. In germline, CDR1 is WSHSY, CDR2 SAAADI. The CDR3 spells CASSKGPNYKQYF. The DNA of the CDR3 is TGTGCCAGCAGTAAAGGACCGAATTACAAGCAGTACTTC.

The CDR3 loop is CASSQASADQRNIQYF. In DNA form, the CDR3 reads TGTGCCAGCAGCCAGGCTTCAGCGGATCAGAGAAACATTCAGTACTTC. The J gene is TRBJ2-4, the V gene TRBV28; D might be TRBD2 (5 bases). Per the germline V gene, CDR1 is MDHEN and CDR2 is SYDVKM. V lost 6 bases, J lost 6 bases, and 21 bases lay in between. The CDR3 is 16 residues long.

CDR3 DNA: TGTGCCAGCAATTCCCGCGCTAGATTGAGGGACAATGAGCAGTTCTTC. The encoded protein is CASNSRARLRDNEQFF. This chain uses TRBV6-6 with TRBJ2-1, with D possibly matching TRBD2 (5 bases). CDR3 size: 16 residues. V dropped 7 bases and J dropped 5 bases, with 21 bases sitting between them. Per germline, CDR1 MNHNY and CDR2 SVGAGI (reference sequence).

This clonotype has at least ten counts. V gene TRBV4-2 combines with J gene TRBJ2-1; D gene unclear. V lost 1 base and J lost 8, with 9 bases in between. From germline, CDR1 is LGHNA and CDR2 YNFKEQ. This CDR3 has 13 residues. CDR3 sequence reads: CASSQAREYEQFF. DNA of the CDR3: TGTGCCAGCAGCCAAGCGCGAGAGTATGAGCAGTTCTTC.

As for this clonotype: Compared with germline, one end of the junction differs, possibly owing to a read error. This chain joins TRBV4-1 and TRBJ2-1; D is uncertain. Germline V gene lookup returns CDR1 MGHRA and CDR2 YSYEKL. The length of the CDR3 is 15 residues. The CDR3 nucleotides are TGTGCCAGCAGCCAAAGAAGGCTACGAGGCCATGAGCAGTTCTTC. Translation: CASSQRRLRGHEQFF.

This clonotype has ten or more counts. The junction departs from the called germline gene at one end, perhaps through a read error. The rearrangement joins TRBV6-1 to TRBJ2-5; a weak D match, TRBD1 (5 bases). The CDR3 runs 13 residues. Looked up from germline, CDR1 is MNHNS and CDR2 is SASEGT. The CDR3 spells CASSPDRKEAQYF. The CDR3 DNA is TGTGCCAGCAGTCCAGACAGAAAAGAGGCCCAGTACTTC.

Concerning this clonotype: The junction departs from germline at one end; a sequencing error may be responsible. V gene TRBV6-5 combines with J gene TRBJ2-7; 9 positions match TRBD2. Germline V lookup: CDR1 MNHEY, CDR2 SVGAGI. CDR3 length: 15 amino acids. The CDR3 loop is CGSSYSSGESYEQYF. DNA for the CDR3: TGTGGCAGCAGTTACTCTAGCGGGGAATCCTACGAGCAGTACTTC.

This clonotype appeared a single time. The final CDR3 position lacks the conserved phenylalanine or tryptophan, pointing to a likely read error. In DNA, the CDR3 is TGCGCCAGCAGCCGGGGTGCGGGAGAGTCAGATACGCAGTATTCT. Protein: CASSRGAGESDTQYS. The chain recombines TRBV4-1 with TRBJ2-3; TRBD2 agrees at 7 bases. This CDR3 has 15 amino acids. CDR1 and CDR2 (germline): MGHRA, YSYEKL. V dropped 4 bases and J dropped 4; count of bases not matched to a gene: 8.

The chain joins TRBV2 to TRBJ2-2, with D possibly TRBD1 on 7 matching bases. The V end lost 6 bases, the J end lost 7 bases, and 15 bases lay between the germline ends. Germline V gene sequence: CDR1 SNHLY, CDR2 FYNNEI. The CDR3 is 14 residues long. The CDR3, as DNA: TGTGCCAGCAGCCAACAGGGGAGGAGCGGGGAGCTGTTTTTT. This sequence encodes CASSQQGRSGELFF.

The sample holds many counts of this clonotype. The chain joins TRBV7-9 to TRBJ2-3; tentative D call: TRBD1 (6 bases). Germline loops: CDR1 SEHNR, CDR2 FQNEAQ (reference sequence). The CDR3 has 17 amino acids. V was cut by 6 bases and J by 4 bases, with 23 bases left in between. The CDR3 DNA reads TGTGCCAGCAGTACTCCCCCAGGGGCCGTGGTGGCAGATACGCAGTATTTT. It yields the protein CASSTPPGAVVADTQYF.

This clonotype was seen repeatedly, ten times or more. The chain has TRBV6-2 or TRBV6-3 and TRBJ2-3; D is uncertain. CDR1 and CDR2 from the germline V gene are MNHEY and SVGEGT. Trimming left V 2 bases short and J 2 bases short, with 11 bases between. This CDR3 spans 15 amino acids. Here the CDR3 DNA reads TGTGCCAGCAGTTACCTGGCCCAAAACACAGATACGCAGTATTTT. Translation: CASSYLAQNTDTQYF.

Note on this clonotype: One end of the junction fails to match germline, which may point to a read error. The genes are TRBV6-1 and TRBJ2-3; no reliable D call. Germline CDR1 MNHNS, CDR2 SASEGT. The CDR3 length is 17 residues. CDR3 coding DNA: TGTGCCAACAGTTCCAGATGTGGAGATATTAGCACAGATACGCAGTATTTT. Residues: CANSSRCGDISTDTQYF.

Regarding this clonotype: The conserved final phenylalanine or tryptophan is absent from the CDR3, which likely points to a read error. This chain links TRBV10-3 with TRBJ2-5; 8 positions match TRBD1. CDR3 length: 15 residues. With V trimmed by 5 bases and J by 10 bases, 15 bases remained unmatched. Germline-derived CDR1 and CDR2 are ENHRY and SYGVKD. The chain's CDR3 is CAISKLDRGDAIQYL. The CDR3 DNA sequence: TGTGCCATCAGTAAGCTCGACAGGGGTGATGCGATCCAGTACTTA.

In the case of this clonotype: The junction departs from the called germline gene at one end, perhaps through a read error. J is TRBJ1-5 and V is TRBV2, with 10 bases that match TRBD1. There are 17 residues in the CDR3. Germline V CDR1 and CDR2: SNHLY, FYNNEI. The CDR3, as DNA: TGTGCCAGCAGTTTGGTGGGGACAGGGGATAGCAATCAGCCCAAGCATTTT. Translating gives CASSLVGTGDSNQPKHF.

On this clonotype itself: This is likely a read error, given that the CDR3 carries no conserved phenylalanine or tryptophan at its end. The V gene is TRBV6-1, the J gene TRBJ2-3, with D unclear. The CDR3 runs to 11 residues. Germline V gene sequence: CDR1 MNHNS, CDR2 SASEGT. The CDR3 DNA reads as TGTGCCATCAGTGAACGGTATACGCAGTATATT. It yields the protein CAISERYTQYI.

This clonotype was observed at least ten times. A junction boundary mismatches the germline segment, possibly from a read error. The J gene is TRBJ1-5, the V gene TRBV6-1; TRBD1 aligns across 7 bases. Germline lookup yields CDR1 MNHNS and CDR2 SASEGT. This CDR3 is built from 17 residues. The CDR3 coding sequence is TGTGCCACCAGTGATCCCGGGACAGTTTATAGCAATCAGCCCCAGCATTTT. It specifies CATSDPGTVYSNQPQHF.

Points on this clonotype: This may be a read error, as it is one base from a much larger clone. The chain links TRBV5-4 to TRBJ1-1, with 7 bases lining up with TRBD1. The CDR3 extends over 14 amino acids. Trimming took 3 bases from V and 0 from J; bases not matched to a gene: 2. Germline V gene lookup returns CDR1 SGHNT and CDR2 YYREEE (reference sequence). In nucleotides, the CDR3 is TGTGCCAGCAGCTCGGGACAGATGAACACTGAAGCTTTCTTT. It encodes CASSSGQMNTEAFF.

With respect to this clonotype: One junction end does not reproduce the germline sequence, and a read error may be involved. The CDR3 region is CVSSLDAPNPLAGGQGTQYF. In DNA, the CDR3 is TGTGTCAGCAGCTTAGATGCCCCGAACCCACTAGCGGGAGGTCAAGGGACCCAGTACTTC. The V and J genes are TRBV11-2 and TRBJ2-5; TRBD2 matches at 12 bases. From germline, CDR1 is SGHAT and CDR2 FQNNGV. This CDR3 has 20 residues. The whole variable domain, remainder taken from reference TRBV11-2 and TRBJ2-5, is EAGVAQSPRYKIIEKRQSVAFWCNPISGHATLYWYQQILGQGPKLLIQFQNNGVVDDSQLPKDRFSAERLKGVDSTLKIQPAKLEDSAVYLCVSSLDAPNPLAGGQGTQYFGPGTRLLVL.

V and J are TRBV2 and TRBJ2-7; D not resolved. Germline assignment: CDR1 SNHLY and CDR2 FYNNEI. Trimming removed 4 bases from V and 1 base from J, with 14 bases in between. The CDR3 spans 15 residues. The CDR3 nucleotides read TGTGCCAGCAGTGGCCGTTGGACGGAATCCTACGAGCAGTACTTC. Encoded protein: CASSGRWTESYEQYF.

In the case of this clonotype: A junction end diverges from the germline sequence, so it may reflect a read error. The genes are TRBV5-1 and TRBJ2-1; TRBD2 is a possible D gene (7 bases). Germline-derived CDR1 and CDR2 are SGHRS and YFSETQ. The CDR3 has 15 residues. CDR3 nucleotide sequence: TGCGTCAGCAGCTTAGGGGGGGCCACCTACAATGAGCAGTTCTTC. The encoded protein is CVSSLGGATYNEQFF.

In the case of this clonotype: A junction end diverges from the germline sequence, so it may reflect a read error. The chain carries TRBV4-1 and TRBJ1-4; no firm D call. The CDR3 sequence is 16 residues long. The germline V gene has CDR1 MGHRA and CDR2 YSYEKL. As DNA, the CDR3 is TGCGCCAGCAGCCAAGATTCCGGCGGCTACCTCGAAAAATTGTTTTTT. Amino acid sequence: CASSQDSGGYLEKLFF.

The chain links TRBV10-3 to TRBJ1-2; 8 bases are shared with TRBD1. Germline-derived CDR1 and CDR2 are ENHRY and SYGVKD. The V segment lost 7 bases and the J segment 7 bases; nucleotides outside the gene matches: 11. This CDR3 has 14 amino acids. The DNA for the CDR3 is TGTGCCATCACCATAGGACAGGGACAGACTGGCTACACCTTC. It specifies CAITIGQGQTGYTF.